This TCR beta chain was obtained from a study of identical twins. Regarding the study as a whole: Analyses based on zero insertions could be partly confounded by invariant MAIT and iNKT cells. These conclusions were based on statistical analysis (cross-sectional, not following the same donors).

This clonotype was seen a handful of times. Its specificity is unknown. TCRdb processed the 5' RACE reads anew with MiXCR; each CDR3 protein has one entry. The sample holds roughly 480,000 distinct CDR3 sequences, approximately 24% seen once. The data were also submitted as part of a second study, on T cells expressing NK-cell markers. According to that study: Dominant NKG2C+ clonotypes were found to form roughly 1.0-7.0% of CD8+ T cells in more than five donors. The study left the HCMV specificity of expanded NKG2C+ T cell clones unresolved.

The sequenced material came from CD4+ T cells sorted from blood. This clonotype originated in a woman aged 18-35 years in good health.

This chain's CDR3 is CSALSVLANEQYF. The CDR3 nucleotides are TGCAGTGCGTTATCGGTACTAGCGAACGAGCAGTACTTC. This rearrangement joins TRBV20-1 to TRBJ2-7, with 7 bases matching TRBD2. Looked up from germline, CDR1 is DFQATT and CDR2 is SNEGSKA (reference sequence). V shed 6 bases and J 5 bases; nucleotides not matched to a gene: 10. This CDR3 has 13 residues.